The clone carrying this TCR beta chain is medium-sized in the sample. Trimming removed 3 bases at V and 0 bases at J, with 9 bases between. The germline CDR1 and CDR2 sequences are SNHLY and FYNNEI. This CDR3 has 15 residues. TCRdb reprocessed the multiplex PCR reads via MiXCR and lists one record per CDR3 protein. The table includes approximately 15,000 distinct CDR3 sequences, around 60% detected once. This sample was included in a study of breast tumors, draining lymph nodes, adjacent tissues. The sequenced material came from tumor-adjacent breast tissue. J is TRBJ1-5 and V is TRBV2; a weak D match, TRBD1 (5 bases). The receptor was derived from a female donor with breast cancer. Some clones in this sample may be carry-over from other donors' samples. CDR3 coding DNA: TGTGCCAGCAGTGATTGGGGGTTTAGCAATCAGCCCCAGCATTTT. Protein sequence: CASSDWGFSNQPQHF.